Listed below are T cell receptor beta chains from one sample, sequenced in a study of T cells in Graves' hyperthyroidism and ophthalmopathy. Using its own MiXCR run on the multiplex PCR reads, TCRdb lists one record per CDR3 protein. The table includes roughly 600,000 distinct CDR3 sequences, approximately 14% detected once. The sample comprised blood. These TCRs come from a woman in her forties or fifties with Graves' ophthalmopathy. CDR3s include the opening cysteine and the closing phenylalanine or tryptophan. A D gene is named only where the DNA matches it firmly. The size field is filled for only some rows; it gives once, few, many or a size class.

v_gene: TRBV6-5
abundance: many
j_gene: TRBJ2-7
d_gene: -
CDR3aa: CASSYARWEQYF
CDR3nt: TGTGCCAGCAGTTACGCCCGGTGGGAGCAGTACTTC

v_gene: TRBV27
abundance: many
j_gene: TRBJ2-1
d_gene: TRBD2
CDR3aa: CASSPGLAESYNEQFF
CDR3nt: TGTGCCAGCAGTCCCGGACTAGCGGAATCCTACAATGAGCAGTTCTTC

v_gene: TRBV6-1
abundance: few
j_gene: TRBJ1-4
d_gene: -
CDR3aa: CASTFEAGRNEKLFF
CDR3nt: TGTGCCAGCACCTTTGAGGCAGGCCGTAATGAAAAACTGTTTTTT

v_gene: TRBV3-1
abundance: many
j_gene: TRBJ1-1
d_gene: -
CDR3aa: CASSQWGQGKMAAFF
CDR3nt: TGTGCCAGCAGCCAATGGGGGCAGGGTAAAATGGCAGCTTTCTTT

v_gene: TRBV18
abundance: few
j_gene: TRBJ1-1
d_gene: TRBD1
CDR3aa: CASSPNARGLLNTEAFF
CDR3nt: TGTGCCAGCTCACCAAATGCCAGGGGGTTGCTGAACACTGAAGCTTTCTTT

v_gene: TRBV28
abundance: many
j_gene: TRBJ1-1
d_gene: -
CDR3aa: CASRTEPYTEAFF
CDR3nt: TGTGCCAGCAGGACAGAACCTTACACTGAAGCTTTCTTT

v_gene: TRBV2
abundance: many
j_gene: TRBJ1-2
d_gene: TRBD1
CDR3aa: CASGGGQGSVGYTF
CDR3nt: TGTGCCAGCGGCGGAGGACAGGGATCCGTTGGCTACACCTTC

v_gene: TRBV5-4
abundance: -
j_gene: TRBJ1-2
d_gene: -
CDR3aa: CASSFGAIQGLGGYTF
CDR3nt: TGTGCCAGCAGCTTTGGGGCGATACAGGGCTTGGGTGGCTACACCTTC

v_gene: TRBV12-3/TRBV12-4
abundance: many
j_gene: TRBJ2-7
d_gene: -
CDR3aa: CASSLINSYEQYF
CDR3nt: TGTGCCAGCAGCCTAATAAACTCCTACGAGCAGTACTTC

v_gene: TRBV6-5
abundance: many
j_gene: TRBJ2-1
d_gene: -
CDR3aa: CASSYSSALRYNEQFF
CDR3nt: TGTGCCAGCAGTTACTCGAGCGCCCTACGGTACAATGAGCAGTTCTTC

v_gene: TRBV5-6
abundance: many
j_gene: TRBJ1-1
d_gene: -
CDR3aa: CASSLATGLAFF
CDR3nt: TGTGCCAGCAGCTTGGCCACAGGGTTGGCTTTCTTT

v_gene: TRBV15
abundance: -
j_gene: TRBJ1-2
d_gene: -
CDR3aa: CATSREGGPNYGYTF
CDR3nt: TGTGCCACCAGCAGAGAAGGGGGACCCAACTATGGCTACACCTTC

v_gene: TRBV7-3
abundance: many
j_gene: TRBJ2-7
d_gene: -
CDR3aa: CASSSEGLERVGYEQYF
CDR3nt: TGTGCCAGCAGCTCCGAAGGGTTGGAGCGGGTGGGCTACGAGCAGTACTTC

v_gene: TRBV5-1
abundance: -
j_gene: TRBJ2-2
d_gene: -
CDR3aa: CASSLVGDDTGELFF
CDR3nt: TGCGCCAGCAGCTTGGTAGGGGATGACACCGGGGAGCTGTTTTTT

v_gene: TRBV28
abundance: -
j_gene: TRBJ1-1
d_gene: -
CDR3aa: CASSLGGRPSGDTEAFF
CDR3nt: TGTGCCAGCAGTTTAGGGGGACGACCGAGCGGGGATACTGAAGCTTTCTTT

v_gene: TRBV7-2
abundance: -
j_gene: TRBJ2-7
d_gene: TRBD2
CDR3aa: CASSIIGLAGAGYEQYF
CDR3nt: TGTGCCAGCAGCATTATAGGACTAGCGGGAGCTGGGTACGAGCAGTACTTC

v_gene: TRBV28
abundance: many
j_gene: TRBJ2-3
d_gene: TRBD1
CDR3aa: CASSLPGQGAIDTQYF
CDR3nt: TGTGCCAGCAGTTTGCCGGGACAGGGGGCCATAGATACGCAGTATTTT

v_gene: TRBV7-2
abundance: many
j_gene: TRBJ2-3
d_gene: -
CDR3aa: CASSLYRTDTQYF
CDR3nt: TGTGCCAGCAGCTTGTACAGGACAGATACGCAGTATTTT

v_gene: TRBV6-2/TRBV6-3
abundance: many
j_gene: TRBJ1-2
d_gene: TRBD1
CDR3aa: CASGHSGTGYGYTF
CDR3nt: TGTGCCAGCGGACACTCCGGGACAGGTTATGGCTACACCTTC

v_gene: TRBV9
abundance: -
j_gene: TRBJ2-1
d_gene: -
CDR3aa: CASSVRDRVIGHEQFF
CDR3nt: TGTGCCAGCAGCGTAAGGGACCGCGTAATTGGCCATGAGCAGTTCTTC

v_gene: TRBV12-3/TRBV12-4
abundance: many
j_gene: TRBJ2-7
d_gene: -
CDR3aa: CASSLFEGFGQYF
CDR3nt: TGTGCCAGCAGTTTGTTTGAAGGGTTCGGGCAGTACTTC

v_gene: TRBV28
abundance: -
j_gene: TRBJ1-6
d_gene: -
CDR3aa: CASSSPMRNSPLHF
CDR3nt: TGTGCCAGCAGTTCGCCGATGCGAAATTCACCCCTCCACTTT

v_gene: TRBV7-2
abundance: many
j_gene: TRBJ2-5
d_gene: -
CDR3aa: CASSQGGLAGLQETQYF
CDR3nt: TGTGCCAGCAGCCAGGGGGGATTAGCGGGACTACAAGAGACCCAGTACTTC

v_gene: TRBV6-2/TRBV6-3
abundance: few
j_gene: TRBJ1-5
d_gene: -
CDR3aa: CASSYGGWGNQPQHF
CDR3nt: TGTGCCAGCAGTTACGGCGGCTGGGGCAATCAGCCCCAGCATTTT

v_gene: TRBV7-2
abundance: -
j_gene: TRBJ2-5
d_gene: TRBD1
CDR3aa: CASSYRDRAQETQYF
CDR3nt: TGTGCCAGCAGCTACCGGGACAGAGCCCAAGAGACCCAGTACTTC

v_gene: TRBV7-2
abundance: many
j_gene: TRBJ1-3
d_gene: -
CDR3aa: CASSLGNTIYF
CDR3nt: TGTGCCAGCAGCTTGGGAAACACCATATATTTT

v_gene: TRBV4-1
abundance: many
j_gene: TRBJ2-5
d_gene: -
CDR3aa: CASSQMAVKETQYF
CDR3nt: TGCGCCAGCAGCCAAATGGCGGTAAAAGAGACCCAGTACTTC

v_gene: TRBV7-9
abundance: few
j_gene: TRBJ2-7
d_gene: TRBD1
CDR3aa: CASSMGQVSYEQYF
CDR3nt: TGTGCCAGCAGCATGGGACAGGTCTCCTACGAGCAGTACTTC

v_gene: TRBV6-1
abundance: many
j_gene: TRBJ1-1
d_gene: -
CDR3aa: CASSEQAENTEAFF
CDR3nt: TGTGCCAGCAGTGAACAGGCCGAGAACACTGAAGCTTTCTTT

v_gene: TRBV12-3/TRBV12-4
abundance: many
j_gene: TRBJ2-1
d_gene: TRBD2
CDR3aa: CASSQSQGLLSSYNEQFF
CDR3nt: TGTGCCAGCAGCCAATCTCAGGGACTATTGAGCTCCTACAATGAGCAGTTCTTC

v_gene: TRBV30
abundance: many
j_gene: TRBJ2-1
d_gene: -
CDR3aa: CAWSLVLGEQFF
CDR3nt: TGTGCCTGGAGCCTAGTTTTAGGTGAGCAGTTCTTC

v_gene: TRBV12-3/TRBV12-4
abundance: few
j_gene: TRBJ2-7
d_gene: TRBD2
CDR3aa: CASSLTSRPSYEQYF
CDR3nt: TGTGCCAGCAGTTTGACTAGCCGTCCCTCATACGAGCAGTACTTC

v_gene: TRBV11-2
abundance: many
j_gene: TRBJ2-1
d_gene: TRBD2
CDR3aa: CASSPGSGTYNEQFF
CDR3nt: TGTGCCAGCAGCCCCGGGAGCGGGACCTACAATGAGCAGTTCTTC

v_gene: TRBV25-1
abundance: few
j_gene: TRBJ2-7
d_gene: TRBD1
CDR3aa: CASSGDSRGEQYF
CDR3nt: TGTGCCAGCAGTGGGGACAGCCGGGGAGAGCAGTACTTC

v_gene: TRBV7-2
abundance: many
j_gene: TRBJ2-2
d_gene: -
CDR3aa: CASSPQIGVDTGELFF
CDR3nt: TGTGCCAGCAGCCCCCAAATCGGGGTGGATACCGGGGAGCTGTTTTTT

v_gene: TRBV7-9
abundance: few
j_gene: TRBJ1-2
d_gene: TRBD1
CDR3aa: CASSAAGGWDGYTF
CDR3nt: TGTGCCAGCAGCGCAGCAGGGGGCTGGGACGGCTACACCTTC

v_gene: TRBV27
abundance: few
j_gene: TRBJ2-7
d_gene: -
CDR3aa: CASSLSIGEYEQYF
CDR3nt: TGTGCCAGCAGTTTATCGATTGGGGAATACGAGCAGTACTTC

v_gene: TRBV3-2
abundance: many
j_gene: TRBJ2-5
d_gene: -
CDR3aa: CASSPGLAGGKETQYF
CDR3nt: TGTGCCAGCAGCCCGGGACTAGCGGGAGGAAAGGAGACCCAGTACTTC

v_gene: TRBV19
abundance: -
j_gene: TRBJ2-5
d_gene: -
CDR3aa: CASRPGTSYKTQYF
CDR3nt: TGTGCCAGTAGACCCGGGACTTCCTACAAGACCCAGTACTTC

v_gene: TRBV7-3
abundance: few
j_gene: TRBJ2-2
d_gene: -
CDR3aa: CASSIRSQGYANTGELFF
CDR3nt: TGTGCCAGCAGCATACGCTCGCAGGGGTACGCGAACACCGGGGAGCTGTTTTTT

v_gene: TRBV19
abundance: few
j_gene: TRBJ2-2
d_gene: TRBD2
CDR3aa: CASSIRGRDSTGELFF
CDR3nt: TGTGCCAGTAGTATCCGGGGGAGGGACTCCACCGGGGAGCTGTTTTTT

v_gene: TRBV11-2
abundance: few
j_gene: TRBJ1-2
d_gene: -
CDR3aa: CASSLRRGPGPDTF
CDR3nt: TGTGCCAGCAGCTTAAGGAGGGGCCCGGGACCAGACACCTTC